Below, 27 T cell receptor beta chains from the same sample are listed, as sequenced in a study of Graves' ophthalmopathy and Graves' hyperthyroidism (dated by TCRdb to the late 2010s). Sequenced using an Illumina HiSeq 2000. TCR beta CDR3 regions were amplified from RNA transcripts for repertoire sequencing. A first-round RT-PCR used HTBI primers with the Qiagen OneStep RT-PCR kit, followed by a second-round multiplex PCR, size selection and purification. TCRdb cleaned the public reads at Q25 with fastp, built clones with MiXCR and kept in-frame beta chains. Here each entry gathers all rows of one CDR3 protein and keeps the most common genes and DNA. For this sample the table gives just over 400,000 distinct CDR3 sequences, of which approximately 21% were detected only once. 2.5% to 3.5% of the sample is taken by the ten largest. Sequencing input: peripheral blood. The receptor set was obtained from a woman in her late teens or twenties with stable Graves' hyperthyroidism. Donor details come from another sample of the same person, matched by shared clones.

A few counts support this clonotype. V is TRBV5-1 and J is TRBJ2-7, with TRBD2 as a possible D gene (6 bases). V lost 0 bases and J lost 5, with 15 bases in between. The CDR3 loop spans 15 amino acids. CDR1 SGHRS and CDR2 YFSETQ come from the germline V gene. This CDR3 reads CASSLAMTRTDEQYF. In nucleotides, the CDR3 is TGCGCCAGCAGCTTGGCTATGACTAGAACTGACGAGCAGTACTTC. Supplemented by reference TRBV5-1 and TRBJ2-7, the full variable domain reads KAGVTQTPRYLIKTRGQQVTLSCSPISGHRSVSWYQQTPGQGLQFLFEYFSETQRNKGNFPGRFSGRQFSNSRSEMNVSTLELGDSALYLCASSLAMTRTDEQYFGPGTRLTVT.

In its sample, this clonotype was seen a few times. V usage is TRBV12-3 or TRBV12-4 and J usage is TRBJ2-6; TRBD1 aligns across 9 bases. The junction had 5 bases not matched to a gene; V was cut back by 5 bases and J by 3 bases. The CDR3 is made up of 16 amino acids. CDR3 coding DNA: TGTGCCAGCAGTGACAGGGGGGTCGGTGGGGCCAACGTCCTGACTTTC. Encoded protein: CASSDRGVGGANVLTF.

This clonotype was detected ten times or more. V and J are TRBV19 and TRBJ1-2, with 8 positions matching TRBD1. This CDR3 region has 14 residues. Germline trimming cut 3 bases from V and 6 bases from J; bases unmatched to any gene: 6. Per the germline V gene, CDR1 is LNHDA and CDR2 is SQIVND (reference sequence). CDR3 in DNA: TGTGCCAGTAGTATCGGCAGGGGGCTGAATGGCTACACCTTC. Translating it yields CASSIGRGLNGYTF.

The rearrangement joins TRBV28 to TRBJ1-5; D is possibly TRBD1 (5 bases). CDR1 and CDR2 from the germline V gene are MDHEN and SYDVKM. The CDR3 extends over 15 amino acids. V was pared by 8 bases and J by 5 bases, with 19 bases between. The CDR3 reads CASLKGKRGDQPQHF. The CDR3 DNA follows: TGTGCCAGCCTTAAAGGGAAGCGGGGGGATCAGCCCCAGCATTTT.

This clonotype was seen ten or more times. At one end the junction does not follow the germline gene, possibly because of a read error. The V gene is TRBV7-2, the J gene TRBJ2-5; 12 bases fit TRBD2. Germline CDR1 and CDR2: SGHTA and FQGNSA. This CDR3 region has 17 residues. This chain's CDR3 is CASSSQTSGSWIEAQYF. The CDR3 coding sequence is TGTGCCAGCAGCTCCCAGACTAGCGGGAGTTGGATAGAGGCCCAGTACTTC.

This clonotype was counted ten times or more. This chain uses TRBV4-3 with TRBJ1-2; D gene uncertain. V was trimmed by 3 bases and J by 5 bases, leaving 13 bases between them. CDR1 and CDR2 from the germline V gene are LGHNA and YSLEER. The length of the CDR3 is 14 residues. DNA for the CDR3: TGCGCCAGCAGCCACGAAGTCCCGGGGTATGGCTACACCTTC. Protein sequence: CASSHEVPGYGYTF.

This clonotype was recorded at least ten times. This CDR3 is CAAQGMSNQPQHF. The DNA of the CDR3 is TGTGCCGCCCAGGGGATGAGCAATCAGCCCCAGCATTTT. This sequence joins TRBV30 and TRBJ1-5, with D possibly TRBD1 on 6 matching bases. CDR1 GTSNPN and CDR2 SVGIG come from the germline V gene (reference sequence). V dropped 8 bases and J dropped 1 base, with 12 bases sitting between them. The CDR3 contains 13 residues.

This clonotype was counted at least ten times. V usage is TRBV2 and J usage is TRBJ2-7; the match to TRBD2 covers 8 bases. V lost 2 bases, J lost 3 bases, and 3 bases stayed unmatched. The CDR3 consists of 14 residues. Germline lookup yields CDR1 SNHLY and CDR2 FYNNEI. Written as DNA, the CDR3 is TGTGCCAGCAGTGAATTTAGCGGGAACTACGAGCAGTACTTC. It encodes CASSEFSGNYEQYF.

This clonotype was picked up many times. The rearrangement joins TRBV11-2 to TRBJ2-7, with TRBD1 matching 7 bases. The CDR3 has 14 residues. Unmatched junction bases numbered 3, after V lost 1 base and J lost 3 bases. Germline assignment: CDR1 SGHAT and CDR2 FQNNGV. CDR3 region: CASSLAQGYYEQYF. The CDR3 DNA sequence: TGTGCCAGCAGCTTAGCACAGGGGTACTACGAGCAGTACTTC.

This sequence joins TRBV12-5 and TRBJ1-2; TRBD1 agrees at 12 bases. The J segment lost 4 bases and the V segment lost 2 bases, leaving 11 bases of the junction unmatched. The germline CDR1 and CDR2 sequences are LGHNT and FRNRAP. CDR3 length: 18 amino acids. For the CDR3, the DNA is TGTGCTAGTGGTTTGATCCTCCGGGACAGGGGGCCGGTCTATGGCTACACCTTC. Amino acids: CASGLILRDRGPVYGYTF.

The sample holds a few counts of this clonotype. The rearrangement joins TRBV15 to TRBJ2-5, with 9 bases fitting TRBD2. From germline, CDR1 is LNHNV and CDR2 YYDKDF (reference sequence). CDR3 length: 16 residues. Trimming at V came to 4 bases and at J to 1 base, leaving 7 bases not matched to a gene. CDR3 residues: CATSKAGGGVQETQYF. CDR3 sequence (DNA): TGTGCCACCAGCAAGGCTGGCGGGGGGGTCCAAGAGACCCAGTACTTC.

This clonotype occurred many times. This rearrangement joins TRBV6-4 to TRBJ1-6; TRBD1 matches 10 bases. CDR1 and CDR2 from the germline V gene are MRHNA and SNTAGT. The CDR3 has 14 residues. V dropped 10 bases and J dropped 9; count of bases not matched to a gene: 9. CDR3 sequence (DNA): TGTGCCACCCAACTGGGGACAGGGGTTTCACCCCTCCACTTT. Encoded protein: CATQLGTGVSPLHF.

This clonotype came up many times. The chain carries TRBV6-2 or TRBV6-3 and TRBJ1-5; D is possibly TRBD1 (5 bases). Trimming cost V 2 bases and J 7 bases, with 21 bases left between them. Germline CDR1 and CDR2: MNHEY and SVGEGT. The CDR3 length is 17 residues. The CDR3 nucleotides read TGTGCCAGCAGTTACCTGCAGGGTCAGTGGGGAAACCAGCCCCAGCATTTT. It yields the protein CASSYLQGQWGNQPQHF.

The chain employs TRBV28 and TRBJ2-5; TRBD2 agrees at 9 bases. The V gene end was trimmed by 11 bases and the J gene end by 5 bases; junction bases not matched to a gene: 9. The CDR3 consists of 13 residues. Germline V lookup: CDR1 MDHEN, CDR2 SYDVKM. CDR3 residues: CAGAGGKRETQYF. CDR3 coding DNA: TGTGCCGGGGCGGGGGGGAAACGCGAGACCCAGTACTTC.

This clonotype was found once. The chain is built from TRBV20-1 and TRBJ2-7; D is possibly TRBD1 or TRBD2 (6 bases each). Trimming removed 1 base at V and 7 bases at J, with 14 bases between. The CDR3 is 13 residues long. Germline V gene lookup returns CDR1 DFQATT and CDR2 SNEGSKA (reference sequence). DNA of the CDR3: TGCAGTGCTAGAGCTGTGGGGGCGGGGGAGCAGTACTTC. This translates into CSARAVGAGEQYF.

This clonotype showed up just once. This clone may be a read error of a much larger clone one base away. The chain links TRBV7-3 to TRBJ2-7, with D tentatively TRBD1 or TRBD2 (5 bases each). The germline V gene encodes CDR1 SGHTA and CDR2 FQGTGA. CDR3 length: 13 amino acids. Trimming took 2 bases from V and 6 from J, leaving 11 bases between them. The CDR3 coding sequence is TGTGCCAGCAGCTTACATGGGGGACCCGAGCAGTACTTC. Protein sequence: CASSLHGGPEQYF.

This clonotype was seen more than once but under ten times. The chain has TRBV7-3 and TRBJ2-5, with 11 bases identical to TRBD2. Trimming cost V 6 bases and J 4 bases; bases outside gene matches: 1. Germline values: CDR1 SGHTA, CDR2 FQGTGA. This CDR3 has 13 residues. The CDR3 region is CASRTSGIETQYF. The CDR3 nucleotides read TGTGCCAGCAGGACTAGCGGGATAGAGACCCAGTACTTC.

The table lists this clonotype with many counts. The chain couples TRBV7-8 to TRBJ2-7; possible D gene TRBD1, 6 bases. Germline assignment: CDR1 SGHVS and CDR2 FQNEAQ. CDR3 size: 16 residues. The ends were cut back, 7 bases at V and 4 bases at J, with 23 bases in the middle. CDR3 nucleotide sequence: TGTGCCAGCACGATTAATACAGGGCGAGTTTCATACGAGCAGTACTTC. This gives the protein CASTINTGRVSYEQYF.

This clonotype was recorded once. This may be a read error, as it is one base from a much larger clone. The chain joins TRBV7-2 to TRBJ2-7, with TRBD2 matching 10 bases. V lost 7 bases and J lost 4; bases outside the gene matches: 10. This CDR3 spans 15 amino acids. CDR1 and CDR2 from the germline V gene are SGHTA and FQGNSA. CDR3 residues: CASMEGVAGGYEQYF. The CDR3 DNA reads TGTGCCAGCATGGAGGGAGTAGCGGGGGGATACGAGCAGTACTTC. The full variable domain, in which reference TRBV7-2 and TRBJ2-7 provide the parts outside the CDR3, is GAGVSQSPSNKVTEKGKDVELRCDPISGHTALYWYRQSLGQGLEFLIYFQGNSAPDKSGLPSDRFSAERTGGSVSTLTIQRTQQEDSAVYLCASMEGVAGGYEQYFGPGTRLTVT.

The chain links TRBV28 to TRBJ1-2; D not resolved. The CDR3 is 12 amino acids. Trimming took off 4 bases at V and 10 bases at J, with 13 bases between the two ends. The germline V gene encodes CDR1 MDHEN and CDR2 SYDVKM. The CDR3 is CASSWARRDYTF. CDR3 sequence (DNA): TGTGCCAGCAGTTGGGCCCGGCGGGACTACACCTTC.

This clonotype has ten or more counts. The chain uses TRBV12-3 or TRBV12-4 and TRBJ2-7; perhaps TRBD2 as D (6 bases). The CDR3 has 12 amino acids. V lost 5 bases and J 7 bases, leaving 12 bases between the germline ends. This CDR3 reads CASSPGTWEQYF. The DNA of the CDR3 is TGTGCCAGCAGTCCCGGGACTTGGGAGCAGTACTTC.

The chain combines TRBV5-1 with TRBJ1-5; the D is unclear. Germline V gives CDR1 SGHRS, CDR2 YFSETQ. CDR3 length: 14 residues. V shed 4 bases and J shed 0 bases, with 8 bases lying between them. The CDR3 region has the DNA TGCGCCAGCAGCAAGGATCCTAGCAATCAGCCCCAGCATTTT. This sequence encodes CASSKDPSNQPQHF.

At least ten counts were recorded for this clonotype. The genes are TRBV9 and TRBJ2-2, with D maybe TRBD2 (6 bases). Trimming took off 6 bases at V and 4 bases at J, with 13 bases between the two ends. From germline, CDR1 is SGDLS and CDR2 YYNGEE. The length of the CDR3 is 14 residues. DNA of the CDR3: TGTGCCAGCATAACGGGAGAGGGCACCGGGGAGCTGTTTTTT. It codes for CASITGEGTGELFF. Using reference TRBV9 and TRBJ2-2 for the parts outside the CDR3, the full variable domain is DSGVTQTPKHLITATGQRVTLRCSPRSGDLSVYWYQQSLDQGLQFLIQYYNGEERAKGNILERFSAQQFPDLHSELNLSSLELGDSALYFCASITGEGTGELFFGEGSRLTVL.

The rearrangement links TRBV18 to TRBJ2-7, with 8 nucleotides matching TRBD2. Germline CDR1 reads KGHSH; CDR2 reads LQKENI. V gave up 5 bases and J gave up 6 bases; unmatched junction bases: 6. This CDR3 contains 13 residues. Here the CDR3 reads CASSTGLDIEQYF. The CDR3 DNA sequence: TGTGCCAGCTCAACGGGACTAGATATCGAGCAGTACTTC.

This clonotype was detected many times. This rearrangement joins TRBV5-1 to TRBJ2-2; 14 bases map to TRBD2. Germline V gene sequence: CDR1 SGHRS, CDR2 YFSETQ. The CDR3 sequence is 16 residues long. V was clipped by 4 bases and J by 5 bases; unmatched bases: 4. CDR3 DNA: TGCGCCAGCAGCAGGACTAGCGGGAGGCGAACCGGGGAGCTGTTTTTT. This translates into CASSRTSGRRTGELFF. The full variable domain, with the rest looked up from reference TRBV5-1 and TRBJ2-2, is KAGVTQTPRYLIKTRGQQVTLSCSPISGHRSVSWYQQTPGQGLQFLFEYFSETQRNKGNFPGRFSGRQFSNSRSEMNVSTLELGDSALYLCASSRTSGRRTGELFFGEGSRLTVL.

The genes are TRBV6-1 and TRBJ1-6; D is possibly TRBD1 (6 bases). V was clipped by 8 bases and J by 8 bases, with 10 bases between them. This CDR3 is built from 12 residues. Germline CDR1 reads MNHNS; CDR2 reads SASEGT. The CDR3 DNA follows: TGTGCCAGCCAGGGGATCGATTCACCCCTCCACTTT. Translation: CASQGIDSPLHF.

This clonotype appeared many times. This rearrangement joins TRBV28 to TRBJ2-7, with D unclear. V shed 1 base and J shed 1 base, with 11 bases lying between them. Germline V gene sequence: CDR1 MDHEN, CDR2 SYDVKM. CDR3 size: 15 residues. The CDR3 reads CASSLYVGKSYEQYF. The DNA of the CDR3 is TGTGCCAGCAGTTTATATGTGGGCAAGTCCTACGAGCAGTACTTC.